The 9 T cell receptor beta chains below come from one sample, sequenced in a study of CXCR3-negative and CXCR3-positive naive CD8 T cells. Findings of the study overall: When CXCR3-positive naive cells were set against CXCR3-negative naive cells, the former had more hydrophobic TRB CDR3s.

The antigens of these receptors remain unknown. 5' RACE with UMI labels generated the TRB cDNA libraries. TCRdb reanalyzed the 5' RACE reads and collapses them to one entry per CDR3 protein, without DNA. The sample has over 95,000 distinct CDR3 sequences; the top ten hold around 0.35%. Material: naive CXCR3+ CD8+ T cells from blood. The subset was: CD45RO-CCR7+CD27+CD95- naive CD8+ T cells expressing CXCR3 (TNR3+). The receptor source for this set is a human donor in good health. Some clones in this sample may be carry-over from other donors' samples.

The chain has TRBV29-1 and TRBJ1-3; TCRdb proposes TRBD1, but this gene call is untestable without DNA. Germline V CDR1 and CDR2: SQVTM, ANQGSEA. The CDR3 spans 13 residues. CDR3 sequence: CSVVPGAGNTIYF.

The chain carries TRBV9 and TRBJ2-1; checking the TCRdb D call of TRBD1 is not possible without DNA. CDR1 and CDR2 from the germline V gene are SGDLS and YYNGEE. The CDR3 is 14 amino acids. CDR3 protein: CASSPQGWNNEQFF.

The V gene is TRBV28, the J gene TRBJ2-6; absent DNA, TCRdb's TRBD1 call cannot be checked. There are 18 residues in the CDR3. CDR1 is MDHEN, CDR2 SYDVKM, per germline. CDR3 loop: CASSAADRWDSGANVLTF.

CDR3 sequence reads: CASSQGNAGYGYTF. The rearrangement joins TRBV4-1 to TRBJ1-2. The CDR3 totals 14 residues. Germline lookup yields CDR1 MGHRA and CDR2 YSYEKL.

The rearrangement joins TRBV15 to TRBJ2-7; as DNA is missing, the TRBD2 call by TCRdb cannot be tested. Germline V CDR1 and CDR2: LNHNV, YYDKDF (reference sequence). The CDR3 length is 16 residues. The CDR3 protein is CATSIGLAGLSYEQYF.

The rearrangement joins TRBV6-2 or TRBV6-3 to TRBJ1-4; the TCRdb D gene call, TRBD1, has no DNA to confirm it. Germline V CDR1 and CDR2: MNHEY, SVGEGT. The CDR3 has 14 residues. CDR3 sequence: CASSYRDANEKLFF.

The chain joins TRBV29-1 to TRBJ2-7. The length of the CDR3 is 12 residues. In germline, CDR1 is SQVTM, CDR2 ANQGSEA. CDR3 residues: CSVEGAGYEQYF.

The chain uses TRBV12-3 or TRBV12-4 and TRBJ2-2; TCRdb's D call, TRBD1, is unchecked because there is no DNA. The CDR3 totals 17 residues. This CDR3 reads CASSLVVGGPNTGELFF.

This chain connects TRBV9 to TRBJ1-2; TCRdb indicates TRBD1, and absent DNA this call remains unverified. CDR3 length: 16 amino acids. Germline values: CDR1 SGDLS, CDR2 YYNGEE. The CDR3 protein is CASSVARGDRDHGYTF.